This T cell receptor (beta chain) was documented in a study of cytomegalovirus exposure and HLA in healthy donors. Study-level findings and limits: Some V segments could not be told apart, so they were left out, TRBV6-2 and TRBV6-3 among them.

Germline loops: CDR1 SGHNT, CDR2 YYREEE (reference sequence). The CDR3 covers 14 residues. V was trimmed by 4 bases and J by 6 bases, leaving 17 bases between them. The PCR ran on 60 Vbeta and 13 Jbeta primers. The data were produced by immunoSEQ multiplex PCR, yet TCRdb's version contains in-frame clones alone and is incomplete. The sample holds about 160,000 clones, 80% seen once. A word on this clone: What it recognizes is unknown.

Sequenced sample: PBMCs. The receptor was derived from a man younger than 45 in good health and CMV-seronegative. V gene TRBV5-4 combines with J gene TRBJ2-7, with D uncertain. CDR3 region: CASSIDSLRSEQYF. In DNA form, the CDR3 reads TGTGCCAGCAGCATAGACTCCCTGAGATCCGAGCAGTACTTC. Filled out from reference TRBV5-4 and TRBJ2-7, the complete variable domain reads ETGVTQSPTHLIKTRGQQVTLRCSSQSGHNTVSWYQQALGQGPQFIFQYYREEENGRGNFPPRFSGLQFPNYSSELNVNALELDDSALYLCASSIDSLRSEQYFGPGTRLTVT.